This TCR beta chain was recovered during a study of blood T cell repertoires in COVID-19. Study details: COVID-19 samples, acute and convalescent, were from the United States, Italy and Spain. PBMCs, B-cell-depleted T cells, or T cells provided the cDNA or gDNA that made up the material.

Repertoires were generated with immunoSEQ multiplex PCR, while TCRdb's copy carries only in-frame clones and drops some. This sample has about 200,000 clones, with approximately 82% found just once. V lost 8 bases, J lost 5 bases, and 12 bases stayed unmatched. In germline, CDR1 is LGHDT, CDR2 YNNKEL (reference sequence). There are 15 residues in the CDR3. The chain joins TRBV3-1 (or the pseudogene TRBV3-2) to TRBJ2-1; 7 bases map to TRBD2. The sequencing sample was made of peripheral blood. The receptor was derived from a human donor in a cohort sampled during active COVID-19. In DNA form, the CDR3 reads TGTGCCAGCCGACCTCCGGGGGGAACCCACAATGAGCAGTTCTTC. Protein: CASRPPGGTHNEQFF.